A single sample is the source of the 9 T cell receptor beta chains below, sequenced in a study of T-cell reconstitution after alpha-beta-depleted transplantation in children. It was with unique molecular identifiers that the TCRbeta library was prepared. MiXCR, applied by TCRdb to the PCR reads, yields one record per CDR3 protein. The sample holds fewer than 550,000 distinct CDR3 sequences, more than 9.5% seen once. Sequenced material: PBMCs, mostly from graft donor cells, taken 180 days after TCRalphabeta/CD19-depleted stem cell transplant. The source of these receptors is a female patient between 2 and 15 years old who had a stem cell transplant for aplastic anemia, so the T cells may come from the graft donor.

This clonotype was detected a few times. The rearrangement joins TRBV20-1 to TRBJ1-4; perhaps TRBD1 as D (6 bases). The germline gives CDR1 DFQATT, CDR2 SNEGSKA (reference sequence). This CDR3 contains 12 residues. Trimming cost V 0 bases and J 8 bases, with 7 bases left between them. The CDR3 spells CSARDQGEKLFF. The CDR3 bases are TGCAGTGCTAGAGATCAGGGGGAAAAACTGTTTTTT.

This clonotype was picked up many times. The chain carries TRBV5-1 and TRBJ2-6; D may be TRBD1 or TRBD2 (5 bases each). The CDR3 runs to 16 residues. CDR1 and CDR2 (germline): SGHRS, YFSETQ. V was cut by 0 bases and J by 1 base, with 8 bases left in between. For the CDR3, the DNA is TGCGCCAGCAGCTTGGTTGGGGGATCTGGGGCCAACGTCCTGACTTTC. Its protein product is CASSLVGGSGANVLTF.

The J gene is TRBJ2-5, the V gene TRBV4-3, with D possibly being TRBD1 (8 bases). Germline CDR1 is LGHNA and CDR2 is YSLEER. Trimming removed 2 bases at V and 7 bases at J, with 14 bases between. The CDR3 spans 14 residues. The CDR3 spells CASSQRTGRVTQYF. The CDR3 DNA follows: TGCGCCAGCAGCCAAAGGACAGGGAGGGTGACCCAGTACTTC.

This clonotype was detected only a few times. The V call is TRBV11-2, the J call TRBJ2-2, with 10 bases aligning to TRBD2. Per the germline V gene, CDR1 is SGHAT and CDR2 is FQNNGV. Trimming cost V 2 bases and J 6 bases; bases outside gene matches: 12. The CDR3 runs 18 residues. The CDR3 protein is CASSLMSSGSVAAGELFF. CDR3 coding DNA: TGTGCCAGCAGCTTAATGTCTAGCGGGAGCGTCGCCGCCGGGGAGCTGTTTTTT.

The chain combines TRBV12-3 or TRBV12-4 with TRBJ2-1; 12 nucleotides line up with TRBD2. The CDR3 totals 18 residues. The V segment lost 11 bases and the J segment 3 bases; nucleotides outside the gene matches: 17. CDR3 sequence reads: CAFSTPSGRVGFYNEQFF. Written as DNA, the CDR3 is TGTGCCTTCAGTACCCCTAGCGGGAGGGTCGGATTCTACAATGAGCAGTTCTTC.

As for this clonotype: This clone may be a read error of a much larger clone one base away. The rearrangement uses TRBV7-8 and TRBJ2-3, with D hard to call. V dropped 3 bases and J dropped 11 bases, with 18 bases sitting between them. From germline, CDR1 is SGHVS and CDR2 FQNEAQ. The CDR3 totals 14 residues. The CDR3 nucleotides read TGTGCCAGCAGCTTTAGTCGGCAGCCGGGTAGGCAGTATTTT. Protein: CASSFSRQPGRQYF.

As DNA, the CDR3 is TGCAGCGTTGTTGACAGGGGCTATGGCTACACCTTC. The encoded protein is CSVVDRGYGYTF. The V and J genes are TRBV29-1 and TRBJ1-2; TRBD1 aligns across 8 bases. Germline V gene lookup returns CDR1 SQVTM and CDR2 ANQGSEA. The CDR3 has 12 amino acids. V was pared by 4 bases and J by 4 bases, with 2 bases of the junction left unmatched.

This clonotype occurred a few times. This sequence joins TRBV6-2 or TRBV6-3 and TRBJ2-1; 10 bases line up with TRBD2. V trimming: 0 bases; J trimming: 2 bases; junction bases outside the gene matches: 13. The CDR3 has 20 residues. Per germline, CDR1 MNHEY and CDR2 SVGEGT. The CDR3 DNA reads as TGTGCCAGCAGTTACTCGATCGATAGTTTAGCGGGAGGCACCTACAATGAGCAGTTCTTC. The encoded protein is CASSYSIDSLAGGTYNEQFF.

The sample holds many counts of this clonotype. The chain joins TRBV24-1 to TRBJ1-2; perhaps TRBD1 as D (5 bases). Trimming stripped 6 bases from V and 5 bases from J, with 15 bases between. The CDR3 consists of 14 residues. CDR1 and CDR2 from the germline V gene are KGHDR and SFDVKD. The CDR3 region has the DNA TGTGCCACCAGTTCTCAGGGCATAGGGTATGGCTACACCTTC. Encoded protein: CATSSQGIGYGYTF.